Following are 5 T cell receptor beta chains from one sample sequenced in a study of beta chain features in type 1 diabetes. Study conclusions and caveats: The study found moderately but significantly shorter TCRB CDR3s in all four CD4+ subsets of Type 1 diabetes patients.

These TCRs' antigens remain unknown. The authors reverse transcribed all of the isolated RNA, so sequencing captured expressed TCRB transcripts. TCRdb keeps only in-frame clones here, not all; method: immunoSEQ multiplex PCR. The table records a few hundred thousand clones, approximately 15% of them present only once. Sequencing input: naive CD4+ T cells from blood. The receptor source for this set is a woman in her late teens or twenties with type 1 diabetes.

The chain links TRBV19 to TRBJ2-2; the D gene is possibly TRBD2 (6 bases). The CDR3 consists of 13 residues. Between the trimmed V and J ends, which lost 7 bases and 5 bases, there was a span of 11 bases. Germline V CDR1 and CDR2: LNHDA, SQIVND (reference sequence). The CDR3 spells CASNLGRTGELFF. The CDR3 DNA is TGTGCCAGTAATCTGGGGAGGACCGGGGAGCTGTTTTTT.

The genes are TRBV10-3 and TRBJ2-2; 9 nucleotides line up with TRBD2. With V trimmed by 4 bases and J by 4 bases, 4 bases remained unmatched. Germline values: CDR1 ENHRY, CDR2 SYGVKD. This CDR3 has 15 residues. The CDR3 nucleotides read TGTGCCATCAGTGCAGGACTAGCGCCCACCGGGGAGCTGTTTTTT. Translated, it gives CAISAGLAPTGELFF.

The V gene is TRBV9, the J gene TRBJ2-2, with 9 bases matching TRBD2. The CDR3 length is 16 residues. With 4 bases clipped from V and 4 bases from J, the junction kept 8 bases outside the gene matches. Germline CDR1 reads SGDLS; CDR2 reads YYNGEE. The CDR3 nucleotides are TGTGCCAGCAGCTTTGGGCCTAGCGGGACCACCGGGGAGCTGTTTTTT. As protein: CASSFGPSGTTGELFF. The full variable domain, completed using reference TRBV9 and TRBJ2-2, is DSGVTQTPKHLITATGQRVTLRCSPRSGDLSVYWYQQSLDQGLQFLIQYYNGEERAKGNILERFSAQQFPDLHSELNLSSLELGDSALYFCASSFGPSGTTGELFFGEGSRLTVL.

The CDR3 spells CASSLPYRETEAFF. The DNA of the CDR3 is TGTGCCAGCAGCTTACCCTACAGGGAAACTGAAGCTTTCTTT. The rearrangement uses TRBV7-9 and TRBJ1-1; D may be TRBD1 (6 bases). The V end lost 2 bases, the J end lost 5 bases, and 12 bases lay between the germline ends. CDR3 length: 14 residues. Germline CDR1 and CDR2: SEHNR and FQNEAQ (reference sequence).

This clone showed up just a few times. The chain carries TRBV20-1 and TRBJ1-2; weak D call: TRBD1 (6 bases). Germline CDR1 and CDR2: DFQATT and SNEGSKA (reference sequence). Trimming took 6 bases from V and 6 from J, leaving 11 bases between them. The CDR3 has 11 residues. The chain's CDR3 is CSASTGHGYTF. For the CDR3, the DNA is TGCAGTGCATCTACAGGGCATGGCTACACCTTC.